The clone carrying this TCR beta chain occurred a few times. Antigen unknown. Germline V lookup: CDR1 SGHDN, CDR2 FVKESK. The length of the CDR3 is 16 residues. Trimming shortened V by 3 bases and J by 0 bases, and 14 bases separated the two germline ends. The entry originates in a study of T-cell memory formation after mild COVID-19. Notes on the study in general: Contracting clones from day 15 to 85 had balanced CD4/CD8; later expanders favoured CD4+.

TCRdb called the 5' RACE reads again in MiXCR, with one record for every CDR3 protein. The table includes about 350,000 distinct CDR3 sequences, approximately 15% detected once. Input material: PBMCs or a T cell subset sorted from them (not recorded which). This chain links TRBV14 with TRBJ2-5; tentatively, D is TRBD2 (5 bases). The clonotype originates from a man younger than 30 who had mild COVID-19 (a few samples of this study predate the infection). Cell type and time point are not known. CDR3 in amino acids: CASSQRVRTYQETQYF. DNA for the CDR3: TGTGCCAGCAGCCAGAGGGTACGGACGTACCAAGAGACCCAGTACTTC.